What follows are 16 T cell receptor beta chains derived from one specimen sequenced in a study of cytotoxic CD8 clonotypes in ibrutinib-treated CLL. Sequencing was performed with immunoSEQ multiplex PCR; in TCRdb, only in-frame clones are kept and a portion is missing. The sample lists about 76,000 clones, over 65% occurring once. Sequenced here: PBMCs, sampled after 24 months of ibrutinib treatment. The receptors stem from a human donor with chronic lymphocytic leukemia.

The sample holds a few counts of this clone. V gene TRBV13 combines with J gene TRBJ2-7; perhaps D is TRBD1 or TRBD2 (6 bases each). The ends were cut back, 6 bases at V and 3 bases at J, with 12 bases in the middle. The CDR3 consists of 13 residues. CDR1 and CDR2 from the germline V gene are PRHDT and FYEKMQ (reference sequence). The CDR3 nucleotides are TGTGCCAGCAGTAGTGGGGGGCACTACGAGCAGTACTTC. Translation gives CASSSGGHYEQYF.

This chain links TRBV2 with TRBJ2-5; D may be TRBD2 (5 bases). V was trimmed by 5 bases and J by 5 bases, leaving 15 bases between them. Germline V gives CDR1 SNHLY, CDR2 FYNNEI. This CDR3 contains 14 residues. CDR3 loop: CASSPRTGWETQYF. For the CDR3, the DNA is TGTGCCAGCAGTCCCAGGACGGGGTGGGAGACCCAGTACTTC.

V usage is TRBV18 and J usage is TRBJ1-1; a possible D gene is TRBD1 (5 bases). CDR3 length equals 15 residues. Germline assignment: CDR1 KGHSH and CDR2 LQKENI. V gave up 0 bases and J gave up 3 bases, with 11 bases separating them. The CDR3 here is CASSPPQGMYTEAFF. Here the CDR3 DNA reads TGTGCCAGCTCACCACCGCAGGGTATGTACACTGAAGCTTTCTTT.

The chain's CDR3 is CASSPPEKAPNEQFF. As DNA, the CDR3 is TGTGCCAGCAGTCCGCCGGAGAAGGCGCCCAATGAGCAGTTCTTC. The J gene is TRBJ2-1, the V gene TRBV13; D call uncertain. V was cut by 6 bases and J by 6 bases, with 18 bases left in between. CDR3 size: 15 residues. Germline CDR1 PRHDT, CDR2 FYEKMQ (reference sequence). The entire variable domain, with the rest obtained from reference TRBV13 and TRBJ2-1, is as follows: AAGVIQSPRHLIKEKRETATLKCYPIPRHDTVYWYQQGPGQDPQFLISFYEKMQSDKGSIPDRFSAQQFSDYHSELNMSSLELGDSALYFCASSPPEKAPNEQFFGPGTRLTVL.

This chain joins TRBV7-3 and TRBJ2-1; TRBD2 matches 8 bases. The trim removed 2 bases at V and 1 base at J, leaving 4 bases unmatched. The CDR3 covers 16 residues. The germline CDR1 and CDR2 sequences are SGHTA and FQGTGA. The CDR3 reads CASSLDGRGSYNEQFF. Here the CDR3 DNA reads TGTGCCAGCAGCTTAGACGGGAGGGGTTCCTACAATGAGCAGTTCTTC.

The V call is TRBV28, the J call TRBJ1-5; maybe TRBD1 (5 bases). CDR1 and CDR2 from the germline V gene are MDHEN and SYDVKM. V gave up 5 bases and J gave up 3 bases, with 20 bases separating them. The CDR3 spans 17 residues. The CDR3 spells CASSLSPEGIPNQPQHF. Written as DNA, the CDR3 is TGTGCCAGCAGTCTCAGTCCCGAGGGGATCCCCAATCAGCCCCAGCATTTT.

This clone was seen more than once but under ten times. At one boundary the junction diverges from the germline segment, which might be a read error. The CDR3 here is CASSLGLAGVPGF. The CDR3 DNA reads as TGTGCCAGCAGCTTAGGACTAGCGGGAGTGCCGGGCTTC. The V and J genes are TRBV5-6 and TRBJ2-7, with 13 positions matching TRBD2. CDR1 is SGHDT, CDR2 YYEEEE, per germline. The CDR3 totals 13 residues.

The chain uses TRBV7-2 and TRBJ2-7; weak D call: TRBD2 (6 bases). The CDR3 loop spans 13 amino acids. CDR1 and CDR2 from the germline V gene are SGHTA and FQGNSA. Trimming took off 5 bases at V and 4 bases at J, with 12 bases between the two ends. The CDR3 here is CASSRDSRYEQYF. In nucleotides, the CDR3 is TGTGCCAGCAGCCGGGACTCAAGGTACGAGCAGTACTTC.

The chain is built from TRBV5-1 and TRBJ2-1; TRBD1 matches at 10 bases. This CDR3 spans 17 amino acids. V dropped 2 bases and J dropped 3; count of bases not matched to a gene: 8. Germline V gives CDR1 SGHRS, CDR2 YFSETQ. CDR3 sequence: CASSLGDRGRFYNEQFF. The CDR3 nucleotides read TGCGCCAGCAGCTTAGGAGACAGGGGGCGCTTCTACAATGAGCAGTTCTTC. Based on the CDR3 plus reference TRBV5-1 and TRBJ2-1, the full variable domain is KAGVTQTPRYLIKTRGQQVTLSCSPISGHRSVSWYQQTPGQGLQFLFEYFSETQRNKGNFPGRFSGRQFSNSRSEMNVSTLELGDSALYLCASSLGDRGRFYNEQFFGPGTRLTVL.

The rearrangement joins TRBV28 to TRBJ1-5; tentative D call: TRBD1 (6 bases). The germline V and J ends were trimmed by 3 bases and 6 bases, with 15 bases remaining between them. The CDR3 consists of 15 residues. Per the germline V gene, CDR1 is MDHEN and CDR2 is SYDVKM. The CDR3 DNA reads TGTGCCAGCAGTTTCGGGGCAGGGGCTGCTCAGCCCCAGCATTTT. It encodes CASSFGAGAAQPQHF.

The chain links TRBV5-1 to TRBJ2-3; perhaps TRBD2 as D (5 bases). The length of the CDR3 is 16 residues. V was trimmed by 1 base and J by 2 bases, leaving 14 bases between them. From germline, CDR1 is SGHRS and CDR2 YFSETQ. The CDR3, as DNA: TGCGCCAGCAGCTTGAGCGGCGGAGCTTTCACAGATACGCAGTATTTT. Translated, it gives CASSLSGGAFTDTQYF.

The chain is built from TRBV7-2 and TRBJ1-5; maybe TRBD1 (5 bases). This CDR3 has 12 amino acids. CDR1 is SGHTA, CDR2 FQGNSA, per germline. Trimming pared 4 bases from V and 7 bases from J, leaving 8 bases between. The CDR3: CASSSRGQPQHF. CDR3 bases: TGTGCCAGCAGCTCCCGGGGGCAGCCCCAGCATTTT.

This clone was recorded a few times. The CDR3: CASSLVDTQYF. For the CDR3, the DNA is TGTGCCAGCAGCTTGGTAGATACGCAGTATTTT. The V and J genes are TRBV5-6 and TRBJ2-3; D unresolved. Germline V lookup: CDR1 SGHDT, CDR2 YYEEEE. The CDR3 spans 11 residues. V lost 0 bases to trimming and J lost 5 bases, with 1 base between them.

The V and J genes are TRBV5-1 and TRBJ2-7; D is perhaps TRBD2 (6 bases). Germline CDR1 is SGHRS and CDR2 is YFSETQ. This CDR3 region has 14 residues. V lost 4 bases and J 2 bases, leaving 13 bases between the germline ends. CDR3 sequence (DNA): TGCGCCAGCAGCGACGGGGGTGATCCCTACGAGCAGTACTTC. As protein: CASSDGGDPYEQYF.

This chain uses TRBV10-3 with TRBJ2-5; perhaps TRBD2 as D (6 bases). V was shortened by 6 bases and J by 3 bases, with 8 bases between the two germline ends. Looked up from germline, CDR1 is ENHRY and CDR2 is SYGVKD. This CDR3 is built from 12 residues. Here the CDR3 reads CAISGTEETQYF. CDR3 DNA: TGTGCCATCAGCGGGACTGAAGAGACCCAGTACTTC.

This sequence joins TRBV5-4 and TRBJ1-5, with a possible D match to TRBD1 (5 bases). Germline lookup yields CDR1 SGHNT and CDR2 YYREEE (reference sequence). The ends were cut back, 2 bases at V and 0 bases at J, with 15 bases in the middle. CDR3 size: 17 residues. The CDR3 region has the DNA TGTGCCAGCAGCTTTAGACAGACCCCCTATAGCAATCAGCCCCAGCATTTT. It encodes CASSFRQTPYSNQPQHF.